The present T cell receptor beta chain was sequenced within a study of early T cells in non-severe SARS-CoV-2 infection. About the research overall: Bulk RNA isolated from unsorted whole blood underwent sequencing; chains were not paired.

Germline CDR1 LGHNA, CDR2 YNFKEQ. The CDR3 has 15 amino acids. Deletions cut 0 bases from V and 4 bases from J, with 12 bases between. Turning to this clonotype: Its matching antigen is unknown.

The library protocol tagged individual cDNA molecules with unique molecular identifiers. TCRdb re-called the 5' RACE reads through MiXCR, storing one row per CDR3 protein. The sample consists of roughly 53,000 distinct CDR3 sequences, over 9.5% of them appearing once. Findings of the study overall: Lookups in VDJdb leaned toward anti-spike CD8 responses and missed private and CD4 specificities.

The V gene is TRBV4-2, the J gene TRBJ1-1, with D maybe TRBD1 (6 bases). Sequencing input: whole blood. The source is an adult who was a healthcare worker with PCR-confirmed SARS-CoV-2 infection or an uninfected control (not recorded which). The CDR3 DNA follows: TGTGCCAGCAGCCAAGATGCCCAGGGGCTCACTGAAGCTTTCTTT. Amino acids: CASSQDAQGLTEAFF.